These T cell receptor beta chains were read from a single sample in a study of T cell responses to AZD1222 COVID-19 vaccine. The assay was immunoSEQ multiplex PCR, and TCRdb's table has in-frame clones only and misses some. The sample shows more than 80,000 clones, 85% to 90% of them seen only once. Specimen: peripheral blood, collected on day 0 of AZD1222 vaccination. The receptor set was obtained from an adult in good health. Both conserved end residues are part of each CDR3. A D gene is named only where the DNA matches it firmly. The size entry is marked missing in some rows and otherwise reads once, few, many or a size class.

V gene: TRBV9
J gene: TRBJ2-5
D gene: NA
clone size: NA
CDR3 DNA: TGTGCCAGCAGCGTAGAAGAGACCCAGTACTTC
CDR3 protein: CASSVEETQYF

V gene: TRBV12-3/TRBV12-4
J gene: TRBJ2-2
D gene: NA
clone size: NA
CDR3 DNA: TGTGCCAGCAGTCGACCGACCGGGGAGCTGTTTTTT
CDR3 protein: CASSRPTGELFF

V gene: TRBV5-6
J gene: TRBJ1-2
D gene: TRBD1
clone size: NA
CDR3 DNA: TGTGCCAGCAGCGTAGGACAGGATAACTATGGCTACACCTTC
CDR3 protein: CASSVGQDNYGYTF

V gene: TRBV18
J gene: TRBJ2-7
D gene: TRBD1
clone size: NA
CDR3 DNA: TGTGCCAGCTCACCACCCCAAGGGGGCGCGAGCTCCTACGAGCAGTACTTC
CDR3 protein: CASSPPQGGASSYEQYF

V gene: TRBV28
J gene: TRBJ1-1
D gene: NA
clone size: once
CDR3 DNA: TGTGCCAGCAGTTACCCCTCCAGGGGGAACACTGAAGCTTTCTTT
CDR3 protein: CASSYPSRGNTEAFF

V gene: TRBV6-5
J gene: TRBJ1-1
D gene: NA
clone size: NA
CDR3 DNA: TGTGCCAGCGCTACACCGGGCGGCCGCCCTGAAGCTTTCTTT
CDR3 protein: CASATPGGRPEAFF

V gene: TRBV7-2
J gene: TRBJ1-4
D gene: NA
clone size: once
CDR3 DNA: TGTGCCAGCAGCCTCCTTGGGCGGCATAATGAAAAACTGTTTTTT
CDR3 protein: CASSLLGRHNEKLFF

V gene: TRBV10-3
J gene: TRBJ1-1
D gene: TRBD1
clone size: NA
CDR3 DNA: TGTGCCATCAAAGGAGGGGGCAGGGGAAGAACTGAAGCTTTCTTT
CDR3 protein: CAIKGGGRGRTEAFF

V gene: TRBV5-1
J gene: TRBJ2-7
D gene: TRBD1
clone size: NA
CDR3 DNA: TGCGCCAGCAGCTCGGGACAGGGGGCTGGCGAGCAGTACTTC
CDR3 protein: CASSSGQGAGEQYF

V gene: TRBV14
J gene: TRBJ1-1
D gene: NA
clone size: NA
CDR3 DNA: TGTGCCAGCAGCCAAGTTCCCGTTGGGGCGAATACTGAAGCTTTCTTT
CDR3 protein: CASSQVPVGANTEAFF

V gene: TRBV2
J gene: TRBJ2-1
D gene: TRBD2
clone size: NA
CDR3 DNA: TGTGCCAGCAGTACAACCCTAGCGGGAGGATCCGACTCTGGCAATGAGCAGTTCTTC
CDR3 protein: CASSTTLAGGSDSGNEQFF

V gene: TRBV14
J gene: TRBJ2-1
D gene: NA
clone size: NA
CDR3 DNA: TGTGCCAGCAGCCAAGTCTGGCAGTGGAGGAACAATGAGCAGTTCTTC
CDR3 protein: CASSQVWQWRNNEQFF

V gene: TRBV6-5
J gene: TRBJ1-2
D gene: NA
clone size: NA
CDR3 DNA: TGTGCCAGCACCAGTACCGACAGCTATGGCTACACCTTC
CDR3 protein: CASTSTDSYGYTF

V gene: TRBV7-9
J gene: TRBJ2-7
D gene: NA
clone size: few
CDR3 DNA: TGTGCCAGCAGCTTATTAGGCCAAGGCCACGAGCAGTACTTC
CDR3 protein: CASSLLGQGHEQYF

V gene: TRBV28
J gene: TRBJ1-1
D gene: TRBD1
clone size: NA
CDR3 DNA: TGTGCCAGCAGGAGTCTCGGGGCAGGGGGCGGCACTGAAGCTTTCTTT
CDR3 protein: CASRSLGAGGGTEAFF